This is a list of T cell receptor beta chains from one sample in a study of blood T cell repertoires in COVID-19. TCRdb's copy holds only in-frame clones and misses some; the assay was immunoSEQ multiplex PCR. The sample carries roughly 88,000 clones, roughly 80% recorded once. The sample was peripheral blood. These receptors originate from a woman older than 75 with acute or convalescent COVID-19. The CDR3 runs from the conserved cysteine through the conserved F or W. The D gene is left open where the match is weak. Some rows mark clone size as missing; the rest say once, few, many or name a class of expanded clone.

>14|TRBJ1-4|-|TRBV5-6|TRBD1
TGTGCCAGCAGCCAGCCGGGACAGGGGTTCCGGCTGTTTTTT
CASSQPGQGFRLFF
>15|TRBJ1-1|-|TRBV28|TRBD1
TGTGCCAGCAGTACTTCAAGAGACAGGGATGGTGAAGCTTTCTTT
CASSTSRDRDGEAFF
>15|TRBJ2-7|-|TRBV11-3|TRBD1
TGTGCCAGCAGCACGCGGGACAGGGGATCCTACGAGCAGTACTTC
CASSTRDRGSYEQYF
>13|TRBJ2-7|-|TRBV7-9|TRBD1
TGTGCCAGCAGCTTAGATCGGACAGGGGTACAGTACTTC
CASSLDRTGVQYF
>12|TRBJ1-1|-|TRBV6-6|-
TGTGCCAGCGGAATCCAGGGGTTTGAAGCTTTCTTT
CASGIQGFEAFF
>14|TRBJ2-7|-|TRBV9|-
TGTGCCAGCAGCGTCGGGTCATCTCCCTACGAGCAGTACTTC
CASSVGSSPYEQYF
>15|TRBJ1-2|-|TRBV28|TRBD1
TGTGCCAGCAGTGGCTCGGCAGGGGGCATCAATGGCTACACCTTC
CASSGSAGGINGYTF
>13|TRBJ1-1|few|TRBV7-6|-
TGTGCCAGCAGCCCGACAGGAGTAGCTGAAGCTTTCTTT
CASSPTGVAEAFF
>16|TRBJ2-3|few|TRBV4-3|-
TGCGCCAGCAGCCAAGATCCCCAGACAGGCACAGATACGCAGTATTTT
CASSQDPQTGTDTQYF
>14|TRBJ2-3|-|TRBV9|TRBD2
TGTGCCAGCACCCCGGGACTATATACAGATACGCAGTATTTT
CASTPGLYTDTQYF
>14|TRBJ1-1|few|TRBV11-2|TRBD1
TGTGCCAGCAGCTCGGGACAGCCGAACACTGAAGCTTTCTTT
CASSSGQPNTEAFF
>15|TRBJ2-7|-|TRBV10-3|-
TGTGCCATCAGCCGGACAGTCCCGAGCTCCTACGAGCAGTACTTC
CAISRTVPSSYEQYF
>15|TRBJ1-5|-|TRBV2|TRBD1
TGTGCCAGCAGTGTCCTGCAGGGGGCTAATCAGCCCCAGCATTTT
CASSVLQGANQPQHF
>17|TRBJ2-1|-|TRBV6-2/TRBV6-3|TRBD2
TGTGCCAGCAGTTACTCCGGGACTAGCGGGATCTACAATGAGCAGTTCTTC
CASSYSGTSGIYNEQFF
>13|TRBJ1-5|-|TRBV27|-
TGTGCCAGCACACCCTCCAGGGGTCAGCCCCAGCATTTT
CASTPSRGQPQHF
>13|TRBJ1-1|-|TRBV9|-
TGTGCCAGCAGCGGAGAAGTTGGCACTGAAGCTTTCTTT
CASSGEVGTEAFF
>13|TRBJ1-4|-|TRBV6-5|TRBD1
TGTGCCAGCAGTAACCGGGACAGTGAAAAACTGTTTTTT
CASSNRDSEKLFF
>13|TRBJ2-1|few|TRBV10-1|TRBD2
TGCGCCAGCAGTGAGAGCGGGGGGAATGAGCAGTTCTTC
CASSESGGNEQFF
>15|TRBJ1-1|few|TRBV20-1|-
TGCAGTGCTAGTAAGGGGGGGACTATGAACACTGAAGCTTTCTTT
CSASKGGTMNTEAFF
>14|TRBJ2-5|-|TRBV24-1|TRBD1
TGTGCCACCAGTGAACGTGACAGGGGAGAGACCCAGTACTTC
CATSERDRGETQYF
>12|TRBJ2-7|-|TRBV19|-
TGTGCCAGTAGTTCCGGGTCCTACGAGCAGTACTTC
CASSSGSYEQYF
>15|TRBJ2-7|-|TRBV10-3|-
TGTGCCATCCGTGGGGGGGGCGGAGGCTCCTACGAGCAGTACTTC
CAIRGGGGGSYEQYF
>16|TRBJ1-5|-|TRBV2|TRBD1
TGTGCCAGCAGAGGTCTGACAGGGGGCGCGAATCAGCCCCAGCATTTT
CASRGLTGGANQPQHF
>12|TRBJ1-5|-|TRBV19|-
TGTGCCACTTCTGACAGTCGCCAGCCCCAGCATTTT
CATSDSRQPQHF
>12|TRBJ2-2|-|TRBV10-3|-
TGTGCCATCTCCGCGGGCACCGGGGAGCTGTTTTTT
CAISAGTGELFF
>16|TRBJ2-4|-|TRBV5-1|-
TGCGCCAGCAGCCCCGAGGGGGAGCTAGCCAAAAACATTCAGTACTTC
CASSPEGELAKNIQYF
>17|TRBJ2-2|-|TRBV4-1|TRBD2
TGCGCCAGCAGCCAAGAAAGACTAGCGGGGAACACCGGGGAGCTGTTTTTT
CASSQERLAGNTGELFF
>16|TRBJ2-3|-|TRBV24-1|TRBD1
TGTGCCACCAGTGACCCAGGACAGGGGGCCACAGATACGCAGTATTTT
CATSDPGQGATDTQYF
>15|TRBJ1-6|once|TRBV18|-
TGTGCCAGCTCACCCGGAGTCGGTAATAATTCACCCCTCCACTTT
CASSPGVGNNSPLHF
>12|TRBJ2-5|-|TRBV6-5|-
TGTGCCAGCAGTCAGGTACCCGGGGCCCAGTACTTC
CASSQVPGAQYF
>18|TRBJ1-2|-|TRBV3-1/TRBV3-2|TRBD1
TGTGCCAGCAGCCCCCGTAGGACAGGGGAGTTTCGTGGCTATGGCTACACCTTC
CASSPRRTGEFRGYGYTF
>18|TRBJ2-3|-|TRBV7-2|TRBD2
TGTGCCAGCAGCTTAGTCCTCTCGGGACTAGCGGGGGGCAATACGCAGTATTTT
CASSLVLSGLAGGNTQYF
>11|TRBJ2-7|-|TRBV30|-
TGTGCCTGGAGCAGAGCGTACGAGCAGTACTTC
CAWSRAYEQYF
>17|TRBJ1-1|-|TRBV5-6|-
TGTGCCAGCAGCGCTGCGCTCGGGACACCCAAATACACTGAAGCTTTCTTT
CASSAALGTPKYTEAFF
>15|TRBJ2-3|once|TRBV19|TRBD1
TGTGCCAGTAGCCCCTCGGGACAGATGCCAGATACGCAGTATTTT
CASSPSGQMPDTQYF
>15|TRBJ1-3|-|TRBV27|-
TGTGCCAGCAGTTTGACAGGACACTCTGGAAACACCATATATTTT
CASSLTGHSGNTIYF
>17|TRBJ2-2|-|TRBV5-6|TRBD1
TGTGCCAGCAGCTCGAGGACCGGGACAGGTAGAACCGGGGAGCTGTTTTTT
CASSSRTGTGRTGELFF
>14|TRBJ2-3|-|TRBV7-2|-
TGTGCCAGCAGCTCAACTAGCAGCACAGATACGCAGTATTTT
CASSSTSSTDTQYF
>14|TRBJ2-7|-|TRBV7-2|TRBD2
TGTGCCAGCAGCGCTTCTAGCGGCTTTTATCAGCAGTACTTC
CASSASSGFYQQYF
>14|TRBJ2-2|-|TRBV5-1|-
TGCGCCAGCGCCGGACAGAGTAACACCGGGGAGCTGTTTTTT
CASAGQSNTGELFF
>16|TRBJ1-3|-|TRBV7-8|-
TGTGCCAGCAGCTTAGTACAGGCGGACTCTGGAAACACCATATATTTT
CASSLVQADSGNTIYF
>15|TRBJ2-2|-|TRBV3-1/TRBV3-2|TRBD2
TGTGCCAGCAGCCAAGATCGGACGGGGGGGAGGGAGCTGTTTTTT
CASSQDRTGGRELFF
>15|TRBJ2-5|-|TRBV7-6|-
TGTGCCAGCAGCTTCGAGACTCAGATCCAAGAGACCCAGTACTTC
CASSFETQIQETQYF
>15|TRBJ1-3|once|TRBV11-3|-
TGTGCCAGCAGCACTCGGACTGTAACTGGAAACACCATATATTTT
CASSTRTVTGNTIYF
>15|TRBJ1-5|-|TRBV10-2|TRBD1
TGCGCCAGCAGGGGGACCAGACAGGGAAATCAGCCCCAGCATTTT
CASRGTRQGNQPQHF
>14|TRBJ2-7|-|TRBV21-1|-
TGTGCCAGCTCTTACCCGGGAAGACGCTACGAGCAGTACTTC
CASSYPGRRYEQYF
>13|TRBJ2-5|-|TRBV19|-
TGTGCCAGTAGTCCCGGCCCCAGGGGGACCCAGTACTTC
CASSPGPRGTQYF
>13|TRBJ1-1|-|TRBV19|-
TGTGCCAGTAGCCCCGGACAGAACACTGAAGCTTTCTTT
CASSPGQNTEAFF